This T cell receptor (beta chain) was profiled in a study of patients and donors after allogeneic stem cell transplantation. Trimming cost V 2 bases and J 4 bases, with 11 bases left between them. The CDR3 is made up of 14 amino acids. TCRdb used MiXCR to reprocess the RT-PCR reads, holding one entry per CDR3 protein. This table has approximately 410,000 distinct CDR3 sequences, 15% to 20% appearing once. The chain links TRBV12-3 or TRBV12-4 to TRBJ1-1; D gene ambiguous. The specimen sequenced was blood, either unsorted or a sorted T cell fraction (not recorded which). The clonotype was recovered from a human donor who was either an allogeneic HSCT recipient or a stem cell or donor lymphocyte infusion donor (not recorded which). It is not recorded whose cells these are; they may come from a transplant donor. Here the CDR3 DNA reads TGTGCCAGCAGTTTACGGACCGTTAGCACTGAAGCTTTCTTT. Translation: CASSLRTVSTEAFF.